This T cell receptor (beta chain) is drawn from a study of cytomegalovirus exposure and HLA in healthy donors. PCR amplification relied on 60 Vbeta primers (plus 13 Jbeta primers). Sequenced by immunoSEQ multiplex PCR; TCRdb stores in-frame clones only, minus some. Among 150,000 to 200,000 clones listed, more than 85% were seen once. General study findings and limits: Across donors, presence/absence analyses took sequencing depth to be roughly uniform. With further analysis later on, most CMV-associated TCR beta chains appeared HLA-restricted.

With regard to this clone: The antigen remains undetermined.

The CDR3 covers 13 residues. The V and J ends lost 9 bases and 3 bases, in that order; junction bases with no gene match: 5. Germline V gene sequence: CDR1 LNHDA, CDR2 SQIVND (reference sequence). V gene TRBV19 combines with J gene TRBJ2-7; 10 nucleotides agree with TRBD2. Sequenced material: PBMCs. This sequence was found in a young woman in good health and CMV-seronegative. The CDR3 DNA sequence: TGTGCCAGGGTTAGCGGGAGGTTCTACGAGCAGTACTTC. It translates to CARVSGRFYEQYF.